This T cell receptor (beta chain) was sequenced for a study of blood T cell repertoires in COVID-19 (dated by TCRdb to between 2020 and 2021). A note on the overall study: Collaborator samples came from the United States, Italy and Spain and covered acute and convalescent phases of COVID-19. The repertoires were made available in a free public database intended to serve as a resource for research on the immune response to SARS-CoV-2. Subjects who had been exposed to COVID-19, were actively infected with it, or had recovered from it provided the deeply sampled blood TCRbeta repertoires that made up the dataset. The material from the prospective study consisted of cDNA or gDNA derived from T cells, B-cell-depleted T cells, or PBMCs. Where available, HLA class I and class II types were obtained from metadata supplied by the sample provider rather than from assay-based typing. A de-identified subject ID, COVID-19 status, age in years and sex were almost always included in the sample metadata. Samples were obtained from the ongoing ImmuneRACE study (first 160 participants) and from some 1,300 subjects provided by 6 global collaborators. Broader findings and caveats from the paper: Clinical and demographic metadata were provided uncurated, with the amount varying by source and participant.

A second Seattle source provided samples from volunteer blood donors who had recovered from COVID-19. Whole blood was collected in K2EDTA tubes by collaborating institutions according to the institutions' own protocols. Collaborator samples were shipped for TCRbeta analysis as frozen whole blood, isolated PBMCs, or DNA extracted from either sample type. As concerns this clone: The antigen it binds to is not known. Nothing much larger sits one base from this clone, and base qualities are not available.

The immunoSEQ Assay, a bias-controlled multiplex PCR, was used to amplify TCRbeta CDR3 regions from genomic DNA. The original methods were these. Within the assay, amplification of reference gene primers was used to estimate how many nucleated cells each sample contained. Sequence reads were collapsed and filtered to measure the absolute abundance of every unique TCRbeta CDR3 rearrangement. For each sample, productive Simpson clonality was calculated by taking the square root of Simpson's diversity index across productive rearrangements. Not all clones reach the TCRdb copy of this immuneACCESS table, which keeps in-frame sequences only. Checked studies attribute under half of the gap to unresolved V genes and leave the rest unexplained. That table supplies the V and J calls and clone size; D and trimming were determined from the DNA. In all, the sample holds a few hundred thousand clones, and approximately 90% of those were seen once. The ten largest make up approximately 12% of the sample.

The CDR3 spans 16 residues, from the cysteine through the phenylalanine. Solely the CDR3 DNA is kept, with 48 bases framed from the first base. The germline V gene specifies MGHRA as CDR1 and YSYEKL as CDR2. The junction shows trimming of 4 bases on V and 3 bases on J, and the gene matches do not reach 12 bases of it. This clonotype was obtained from a woman aged 18 to 35 who had recovered from COVID-19. The specimen was peripheral blood. The sequence links TRBV4-1 to TRBJ2-7, with 7 middle bases fitting TRBD1. The CDR3 protein sequence reads: CASSLYYRDSNYEQYF. In nucleotide form, the sequence is TGCGCCAGCAGCCTCTATTACCGGGACAGCAACTACGAGCAGTACTTC.